These 20 T cell receptor beta chains share one sample of origin, sequenced in a study of blood T cell repertoires in COVID-19. Generated by immunoSEQ multiplex PCR, the TCRdb table keeps only in-frame clones and is missing some. The table records roughly 200,000 clones, 60% to 85% of them present only once. Sequencing was done on a sample of peripheral blood. The source is a woman in her 50s with active or convalescent COVID-19.

V gene TRBV7-9 combines with J gene TRBJ2-1; D is ambiguous. Germline CDR1 and CDR2: SEHNR and FQNEAQ (reference sequence). Trimming shortened V by 3 bases and J by 6 bases, and 6 bases separated the two germline ends. The CDR3 loop spans 12 amino acids. CDR3: CASSFAGNEQFF. CDR3 bases: TGTGCCAGCAGCTTCGCCGGCAATGAGCAGTTCTTC.

V is TRBV12-5 and J is TRBJ2-7; TRBD1 might be the D (5 bases). The CDR3 runs 16 residues. The ends were cut back, 1 base at V and 3 bases at J, with 16 bases in the middle. Looked up from germline, CDR1 is LGHNT and CDR2 is FRNRAP. CDR3 nucleotides: TGTGCTAGTGGTTTGGACGACTTTGCAGGGATCTACGAGCAGTACTTC. Residues: CASGLDDFAGIYEQYF.

The rearrangement uses TRBV4-1 and TRBJ2-3, with 7 bases fitting TRBD2. V trimming: 1 base; J trimming: 6 bases; junction bases outside the gene matches: 13. CDR3 length: 17 residues. Per the germline V gene, CDR1 is MGHRA and CDR2 is YSYEKL. DNA of the CDR3: TGCGCCAGCAGCCAAGGGGTGCGGGGGTCTGATGCGGATACGCAGTATTTT. It translates to CASSQGVRGSDADTQYF.

The chain recombines TRBV28 with TRBJ2-1, with 7 bases identical to TRBD1. V gave up 5 bases and J gave up 3 bases; unmatched junction bases: 7. CDR1 is MDHEN, CDR2 SYDVKM, per germline. This CDR3 has 15 amino acids. The CDR3 here is CASSPTTGFYNEQFF. The CDR3 DNA is TGTGCCAGCAGTCCAACGACAGGGTTCTACAATGAGCAGTTCTTC. Supplemented by reference TRBV28 and TRBJ2-1, the full variable domain reads DVKVTQSSRYLVKRTGEKVFLECVQDMDHENMFWYRQDPGLGLRLIYFSYDVKMKEKGDIPEGYSVSREKKERFSLILESASTNQTSMYLCASSPTTGFYNEQFFGPGTRLTVL.

CDR3 nucleotides: TGTGCCAGCACCACCCGGAGGGTTTCCACAGATACGCAGTATTTT. This gives the protein CASTTRRVSTDTQYF. The chain has TRBV5-8 and TRBJ2-3; D may be TRBD2 (6 bases). Germline V gene data show CDR1 as SGHTS and CDR2 as YDEGEE. Between the trimmed V and J ends, which lost 6 bases and 2 bases, there was a span of 16 bases. The CDR3 loop spans 15 amino acids.

This clone appeared once. The gene calls are TRBV9 and TRBJ1-6; unclear D gene. V lost 1 base, J lost 4 bases, and 6 bases lay in between. Germline CDR1 is SGDLS and CDR2 is YYNGEE. The CDR3 loop spans 14 amino acids. CDR3 bases: TGTGCCAGCAGCGTACTCGGGTATAATTCACCCCTCCACTTT. It yields the protein CASSVLGYNSPLHF.

The table lists this clone with a count of one. This sequence joins TRBV9 and TRBJ2-5; perhaps TRBD2 as D (6 bases). The CDR3 sequence is 16 residues long. The V end lost 1 base, the J end lost 3 bases, and 16 bases lay between the germline ends. Germline CDR1 reads SGDLS; CDR2 reads YYNGEE. CDR3 in DNA: TGTGCCAGCAGCGTAACGGGACTGAATGTTGAAGAGACCCAGTACTTC. Its translation is CASSVTGLNVEETQYF.

The chain combines TRBV5-6 with TRBJ1-2; 9 bases are a match to TRBD1. Germline CDR1 SGHDT, CDR2 YYEEEE. The CDR3 length is 15 residues. V shed 0 bases and J 8 bases; nucleotides not matched to a gene: 8. CDR3 loop: CASSLVGTGRGGYTF. The CDR3 bases are TGTGCCAGCAGCTTGGTGGGGACAGGGAGGGGCGGCTACACCTTC. The whole variable domain, filled in from reference TRBV5-6 and TRBJ1-2, reads DAGVTQSPTHLIKTRGQQVTLRCSPKSGHDTVSWYQQALGQGPQFIFQYYEEEERQRGNFPDRFSGHQFPNYSSELNVNALLLGDSALYLCASSLVGTGRGGYTFGSGTRLTVV.

V gene TRBV6-2 or TRBV6-3 combines with J gene TRBJ1-1, with 11 bases that match TRBD1. This CDR3 has 16 residues. The germline V gene encodes CDR1 MNHEY and CDR2 SVGEGT. V was pared by 6 bases and J by 0 bases, with 6 bases of the junction left unmatched. For the CDR3, the DNA is TGTGCCAGCAGCTGGGACAGGGGGGGATTGAACACTGAAGCTTTCTTT. Protein product: CASSWDRGGLNTEAFF.

This clone was counted between two and nine times. The chain is built from TRBV5-4 and TRBJ2-7; D is unclear. The V gene lost 1 base and the J gene lost 6 bases, with 8 bases spanning the gap. The CDR3 runs to 12 residues. CDR1 SGHNT and CDR2 YYREEE come from the germline V gene (reference sequence). The CDR3 spells CASSLFSSEQYF. Here the CDR3 DNA reads TGTGCCAGCAGCTTGTTTAGCTCCGAGCAGTACTTC. The variable domain in full, completed from reference TRBV5-4 and TRBJ2-7, reads ETGVTQSPTHLIKTRGQQVTLRCSSQSGHNTVSWYQQALGQGPQFIFQYYREEENGRGNFPPRFSGLQFPNYSSELNVNALELDDSALYLCASSLFSSEQYFGPGTRLTVT.

V usage is TRBV7-8 and J usage is TRBJ1-1; D is ambiguous. Trimming stripped 1 base from V and 7 bases from J, with 10 bases between. Germline lookup yields CDR1 SGHVS and CDR2 FQNEAQ. The CDR3 totals 13 residues. CDR3 coding DNA: TGTGCCAGCAGCTTAGAAGTCGCGAGTGAAGCTTTCTTT. Translation: CASSLEVASEAFF.

This clone has only a few counts. The chain recombines TRBV14 with TRBJ1-2; a possible D gene is TRBD1 (6 bases). This CDR3 comprises 15 residues. The germline V gene encodes CDR1 SGHDN and CDR2 FVKESK. Trimming cost V 1 base and J 4 bases, with 13 bases left between them. The CDR3: CASSQGQGLSYGYTF. CDR3 nucleotide sequence: TGTGCCAGCAGCCAAGGTCAGGGGTTGAGCTATGGCTACACCTTC. Supplemented by reference TRBV14 and TRBJ1-2, the full variable domain reads EAGVTQFPSHSVIEKGQTVTLRCDPISGHDNLYWYRRVMGKEIKFLLHFVKESKQDESGMPNNRFLAERTGGTYSTLKVQPAELEDSGVYFCASSQGQGLSYGYTFGSGTRLTVV.

This clone was detected a few times. The chain recombines TRBV20-1 with TRBJ2-5; 9 bases fit TRBD2. Germline V CDR1 and CDR2: DFQATT, SNEGSKA (reference sequence). The CDR3 has 11 residues. Losses at the gene ends were 7 bases for V and 7 bases for J; bases not matched to a gene: 4. CDR3 bases: TGCAGTGAGGCGGGAGGGGGGACCCAGTACTTC. As protein: CSEAGGGTQYF.

This chain uses TRBV20-1 with TRBJ1-1; TRBD1 is a possible D gene (5 bases). V gave up 3 bases and J gave up 3 bases, with 14 bases separating them. The CDR3 extends over 14 amino acids. Germline CDR1 is DFQATT and CDR2 is SNEGSKA (reference sequence). The CDR3 coding sequence is TGCAGTGCTAGTTTCGGGGGAGGCGACACTGAAGCTTTCTTT. Protein sequence: CSASFGGGDTEAFF.

The chain is built from TRBV30 and TRBJ1-1; D is undetermined. The germline V and J ends were trimmed by 4 bases and 1 base, with 7 bases remaining between them. Germline V gene lookup returns CDR1 GTSNPN and CDR2 SVGIG (reference sequence). The CDR3 has 12 amino acids. CDR3 residues: CAWTPGNTEAFF. CDR3 bases: TGTGCCTGGACCCCGGGGAACACTGAAGCTTTCTTT.

This clone was picked up a small number of times. This chain joins TRBV4-3 and TRBJ1-2, with 7 bases identical to TRBD1. The germline CDR1 and CDR2 sequences are LGHNA and YSLEER. V was clipped by 3 bases and J by 4 bases; unmatched bases: 5. The CDR3 loop spans 14 amino acids. The CDR3 bases are TGCGCCAGCAGCCAGGCAGACAGGGTCTATGGCTACACCTTC. Translating gives CASSQADRVYGYTF.

The gene calls are TRBV5-1 and TRBJ2-5, with D tentatively TRBD1 (6 bases). Per the germline V gene, CDR1 is SGHRS and CDR2 is YFSETQ. This CDR3 has 14 residues. Trimming shortened V by 2 bases and J by 5 bases, and 13 bases separated the two germline ends. CDR3 in amino acids: CASSLTGNRETQYF. CDR3 nucleotides: TGCGCCAGCAGCTTAACAGGGAACAGGGAGACCCAGTACTTC.

This clone was seen only a few times. The chain carries TRBV2 and TRBJ1-5; TRBD1 aligns across 8 bases. There are 13 residues in the CDR3. V lost 4 bases and J lost 4; bases outside the gene matches: 0. The V gene's germline CDR1 is SNHLY and CDR2 FYNNEI. For the CDR3, the DNA is TGTGCCAGCAGTGGACAGGGGAATCAGCCCCAGCATTTT. This gives the protein CASSGQGNQPQHF.

This chain links TRBV28 with TRBJ2-3, with D maybe TRBD1 (6 bases). V was clipped by 5 bases and J by 3 bases, with 18 bases between them. Germline V gives CDR1 MDHEN, CDR2 SYDVKM. This CDR3 is 16 amino acids long. The CDR3: CASSPYRSGATDTQYF. CDR3 DNA: TGTGCCAGCAGTCCCTATCGATCAGGGGCTACAGATACGCAGTATTTT.

This clone appeared a few times. The chain employs TRBV4-2 and TRBJ2-1; tentative D call: TRBD2 (5 bases). Per germline, CDR1 LGHNA and CDR2 YNFKEQ. The CDR3 covers 17 residues. Trimming removed 0 bases at V and 9 bases at J, with 21 bases between. The chain's CDR3 is CASSQEVRVTHLSEQFF. In DNA, the CDR3 is TGTGCCAGCAGCCAAGAGGTGCGGGTTACTCATCTATCTGAGCAGTTCTTC.